Listed below are T cell receptor beta chains from one sample, sequenced in a study of shared clonotypes between healthy human individuals. Using immunoSEQ multiplex PCR, the repertoire was profiled, and TCRdb retains in-frame clones only, with some absent. The sample yields millions of clones, around nine tenths seen once. Sequencing was carried out using naive CD4+ T cells sorted from blood. Source of these receptors: a man between 18 and 29 years old in good health. CDR3s include the opening cysteine and the closing phenylalanine or tryptophan. Fields, in order: V gene, J gene, D gene, CDR3 protein. D genes are given only for firm matches.

TRBV19	TRBJ2-2	NA	CASTGNTGNTGELFF
TRBV13	TRBJ1-4	TRBD1	CASSTGTGGAANEKLFF
TRBV18	TRBJ1-6	NA	CASSPNNPADNSPLHF
TRBV19	TRBJ1-5	NA	CASSPGRERINQPQHF
TRBV27	TRBJ2-7	TRBD1	CASSLSTRGPYEQYF
TRBV6-5	TRBJ1-2	NA	CASRSGEPNGYTF
TRBV5-4	TRBJ1-1	TRBD1	CASSPQGDRGTEAFF
TRBV30	TRBJ1-5	NA	CAWSVGGNNQPQHF
TRBV5-1	TRBJ2-3	TRBD2	CARKGLAFATDTQYF
TRBV4-1	TRBJ2-1	NA	CASSQDVPNYNEQFF
TRBV7-3	TRBJ1-5	TRBD1	CASSFGISDRAGDSNQPQHF
TRBV10-3	TRBJ1-5	NA	CAISDGLVGPQHF
TRBV2	TRBJ1-5	TRBD1	CASSGTGGNQPQHF
TRBV11-2	TRBJ1-1	NA	CASSLATPPEAFF
TRBV14	TRBJ2-1	TRBD2	CASSQNWVTSGRASYNEQFF
TRBV18	TRBJ2-5	NA	CASSPPGGHEKTQYF
TRBV11-3	TRBJ2-2	NA	CASSPGVGVGDTGELFF
TRBV28	TRBJ2-3	NA	CASRRPGPRSDTQYF
TRBV2	TRBJ2-2	NA	CASSVTLTGELFF
TRBV30	TRBJ1-6	NA	CAWSVRSGDSPLHF
TRBV21-1	TRBJ2-4	NA	CASSKFRLAGVLNIQYF
TRBV6-5	TRBJ2-7	NA	CASSPILLPYEQYF
TRBV7-9	TRBJ2-3	TRBD1	CASSLPGTGPTDTQYF
TRBV28	TRBJ1-6	TRBD1	CASSFLGTGWSPLHF